These 17 T cell receptor beta chains originate from one sample sequenced in a study of T-cell memory formation after mild COVID-19. TCRdb reprocessed the 5' RACE reads via MiXCR and lists one record per CDR3 protein. The sample includes tens of thousands of distinct CDR3 sequences, 9.3% of them seen just once. The sample taken for sequencing was PBMCs or a T cell subset sorted from them (not recorded which). The receptors were gathered from an adult woman who had mild COVID-19 (a few samples of this study predate the infection). Cell type and time point are not known.

This clonotype was seen many times. The V and J genes are TRBV12-3 or TRBV12-4 and TRBJ2-2; the D is unclear. V lost 6 bases and J 4 bases, leaving 15 bases between the germline ends. This CDR3 has 15 amino acids. DNA of the CDR3: TGTGCCAGCAGGGACCGACCGGTGGGCACCGGGGAGCTGTTTTTT. It encodes CASRDRPVGTGELFF.

This clonotype has just a few counts. The CDR3 loop is CASSLEGQPQYEQYF. The CDR3 nucleotides read TGTGCCAGCAGCTTAGAGGGACAGCCACAATACGAGCAGTACTTC. This chain links TRBV7-6 with TRBJ2-7, with 7 bases matching TRBD1. From germline, CDR1 is SGHVS and CDR2 FNYEAQ. V lost 1 base to trimming and J lost 4 bases; unmatched junction nucleotides: 7. The CDR3 is 15 residues long.

This clonotype has more than one count but fewer than ten. The V call is TRBV24-1, the J call TRBJ2-1; no clear D gene. V dropped 2 bases and J dropped 5 bases, with 15 bases sitting between them. Germline loops: CDR1 KGHDR, CDR2 SFDVKD. The CDR3 sequence is 16 residues long. CDR3 sequence: CATSDSTWQQNNEQFF. The CDR3 DNA reads as TGTGCCACCAGTGATTCAACCTGGCAGCAGAACAATGAGCAGTTCTTC.

This clonotype was detected a few times. This sequence joins TRBV6-2 or TRBV6-3 and TRBJ1-5; TRBD1 agrees at 8 bases. Germline V gene lookup returns CDR1 MNHEY and CDR2 SVGEGT. The CDR3 spans 19 residues. J lost 0 bases, V lost 4 bases, and 14 bases had no gene match. The CDR3 protein is CASSSPGQARSLSNQPQHF. The CDR3 region has the DNA TGTGCCAGCAGTTCCCCGGGACAGGCGAGGAGCCTTAGCAATCAGCCCCAGCATTTT.

This chain joins TRBV5-1 and TRBJ1-1, with a weak D call TRBD1 (5 bases). The CDR3 covers 15 residues. With 0 bases removed from V and 0 bases from J, the gap between germline ends came to 9 bases. Germline CDR1 and CDR2: SGHRS and YFSETQ. The CDR3 sequence is CASSLDGTMNTEAFF. CDR3 nucleotides: TGCGCCAGCAGCTTGGACGGGACCATGAACACTGAAGCTTTCTTT.

V gene TRBV9 combines with J gene TRBJ1-4; maybe TRBD1 (5 bases). V gave up 3 bases and J gave up 8 bases, with 11 bases separating them. Germline V gives CDR1 SGDLS, CDR2 YYNGEE. This CDR3 contains 13 residues. The CDR3 DNA is TGTGCCAGCAGCGCCGACAGTGGGGAAAAACTGTTTTTT. Translation: CASSADSGEKLFF.

The table lists this clonotype with many counts. The chain joins TRBV5-1 to TRBJ2-5; D is perhaps TRBD2 (7 bases). V lost 0 bases, J lost 5 bases, and 14 bases lay in between. Looked up from germline, CDR1 is SGHRS and CDR2 is YFSETQ. The CDR3 extends over 15 amino acids. The CDR3 sequence: CASSLAGGPQETQYF. The CDR3 nucleotides read TGCGCCAGCAGCTTGGCCGGGGGGCCCCAGGAGACCCAGTACTTC.

The gene calls are TRBV7-9 and TRBJ2-1; tentatively, D is TRBD2 (5 bases). Trimming stripped 4 bases from V and 9 bases from J, with 25 bases between. The germline V gene encodes CDR1 SEHNR and CDR2 FQNEAQ (reference sequence). The CDR3 extends over 17 amino acids. The CDR3 protein is CASSSPGGGLRTSEQFF. Here the CDR3 DNA reads TGTGCCAGCAGCTCCCCAGGAGGAGGACTGAGGACCAGTGAGCAGTTCTTC.

Sample share makes this clonotype medium-sized. The rearrangement links TRBV5-1 to TRBJ2-1; D possibly corresponds to TRBD2 (6 bases). The CDR3 is made up of 19 amino acids. V was shortened by 0 bases and J by 5 bases, with 24 bases between the two germline ends. CDR1 SGHRS and CDR2 YFSETQ come from the germline V gene. The CDR3 is CASSLATDYPLSGDNEQFF. CDR3 sequence (DNA): TGCGCCAGCAGCTTGGCTACGGACTACCCTCTTTCGGGGGACAATGAGCAGTTCTTC.

In its sample, this clonotype was seen many times. The CDR3 DNA reads TGTGCCAGCAGTTTAGGGGACAGGGGGCGCGGTACAGATACGCAGTATTTT. Residues: CASSLGDRGRGTDTQYF. The rearrangement joins TRBV27 to TRBJ2-3; 12 bases match TRBD1. The CDR3 covers 17 residues. V lost 2 bases, J lost 3 bases, and 6 bases stayed unmatched. Germline V CDR1 and CDR2: MNHEY, SMNVEV (reference sequence).

There are a few counts of this clonotype. The J gene is TRBJ1-2, the V gene TRBV6-2 or TRBV6-3; D unclear. Trimming removed 0 bases at V and 6 bases at J, with 11 bases between. Germline CDR1 and CDR2: MNHEY and SVGEGT. This CDR3 spans 14 amino acids. The CDR3: CASSYSGISNGYTF. The CDR3 coding sequence is TGTGCCAGCAGTTACTCTGGGATTTCAAATGGCTACACCTTC.

The sample holds many counts of this clonotype. This chain uses TRBV27 with TRBJ2-4, with TRBD1 matching 8 bases. This CDR3 has 16 amino acids. Losses at the gene ends were 5 bases for V and 7 bases for J; bases not matched to a gene: 13. Germline V lookup: CDR1 MNHEY, CDR2 SMNVEV (reference sequence). CDR3: CASSPQGQGRTNIQYF. CDR3 bases: TGTGCCAGCAGTCCCCAAGGACAGGGACGAACGAACATTCAGTACTTC.

This clonotype was picked up a small number of times. The chain combines TRBV28 with TRBJ2-3; D is perhaps TRBD1 or TRBD2 (6 bases each). Germline V CDR1 and CDR2: MDHEN, SYDVKM. V lost 3 bases and J lost 6, with 13 bases in between. The CDR3 is 14 residues long. The CDR3 coding sequence is TGTGCCAGCAGTTTGAACTCGGGGGCGGATACGCAGTATTTT. It encodes CASSLNSGADTQYF.

This chain uses TRBV2 with TRBJ2-1; 10 bases are shared with TRBD2. The length of the CDR3 is 15 residues. V shed 4 bases, J shed 4 bases, and the junction held 4 bases outside the gene matches. From germline, CDR1 is SNHLY and CDR2 FYNNEI. The CDR3 is CASSVSLAGYNEQFF. The CDR3 DNA follows: TGTGCCAGCAGTGTCTCACTAGCGGGATACAATGAGCAGTTCTTC.

This clonotype occurred a few times. In DNA, the CDR3 is TGTGCCTGGAGCGGTGGGGGCAATCAGCCCCAGCATTTT. This gives the protein CAWSGGGNQPQHF. This chain joins TRBV30 and TRBJ1-5; D gene unclear. Germline V gene data show CDR1 as GTSNPN and CDR2 as SVGIG (reference sequence). V lost 3 bases to trimming and J lost 2 bases, with 8 bases between them. The CDR3 sequence is 13 residues long.

V usage is TRBV7-9 and J usage is TRBJ2-3; no clear D. There are 11 residues in the CDR3. The germline V gene encodes CDR1 SEHNR and CDR2 FQNEAQ (reference sequence). Trimming cost V 8 bases and J 7 bases, with 10 bases left between them. The CDR3 spells CASQMQYTQYF. DNA for the CDR3: TGTGCCAGCCAAATGCAATATACGCAGTATTTT. The complete variable domain, with remaining parts taken from reference TRBV7-9 and TRBJ2-3, reads DTGVSQNPRHKITKRGQNVTFRCDPISEHNRLYWYRQTLGQGPEFLTYFQNEAQLEKSRLLSDRFSAERPKGSFSTLEIQRTEQGDSAMYLCASQMQYTQYFGPGTRLTVL.

In this sample, this clonotype turned up once. The V gene is TRBV7-6, the J gene TRBJ1-1; D gene uncertain. The germline V gene encodes CDR1 SGHVS and CDR2 FNYEAQ. V lost 1 base and J 1 base, leaving 10 bases between the germline ends. This CDR3 contains 15 residues. The DNA for the CDR3 is TGTGCCAGCAGCTTAGGCGGTGTTTGGAACACTGAAGCTTTCTTT. It encodes CASSLGGVWNTEAFF.